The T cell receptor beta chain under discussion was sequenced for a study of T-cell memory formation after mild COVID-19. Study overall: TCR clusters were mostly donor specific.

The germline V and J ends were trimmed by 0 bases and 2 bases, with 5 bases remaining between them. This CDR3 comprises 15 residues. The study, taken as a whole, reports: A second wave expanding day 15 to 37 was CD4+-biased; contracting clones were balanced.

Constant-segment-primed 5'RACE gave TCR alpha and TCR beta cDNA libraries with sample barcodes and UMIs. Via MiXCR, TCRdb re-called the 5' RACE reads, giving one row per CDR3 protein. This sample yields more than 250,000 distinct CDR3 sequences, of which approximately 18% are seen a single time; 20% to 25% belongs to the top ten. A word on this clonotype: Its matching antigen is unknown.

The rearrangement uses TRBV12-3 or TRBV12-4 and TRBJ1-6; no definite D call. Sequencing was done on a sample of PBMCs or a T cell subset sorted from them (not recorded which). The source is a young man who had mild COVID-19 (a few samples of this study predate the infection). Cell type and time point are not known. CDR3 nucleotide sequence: TGTGCCAGCAGTTTAGCCGGCCCCTATAATTCACCCCTCCACTTT. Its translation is CASSLAGPYNSPLHF.